This TCR beta chain is drawn from a study of blood T cell repertoires in COVID-19 (dated by TCRdb to the early 2020s). In terms of the full investigation: Samples from collaborators originated in the United States, Italy and Spain and spanned both the acute and convalescent phases of COVID-19. The prospective study material was composed of cDNA or gDNA derived from T cells, B-cell-depleted T cells, or PBMCs. The dataset comprised deeply sampled blood TCRbeta repertoires from subjects exposed to, actively infected with, or recovered from COVID-19. A freely available public database, intended as a resource for researchers studying the immune response to SARS-CoV-2, is where the repertoires were released. The samples were drawn from two sources: the first 160 participants of the ongoing ImmuneRACE study, and about 1,300 subjects contributed by 6 global collaborators. The sample metadata nearly always contained a de-identified subject ID, COVID-19 status, age in years and sex. HLA class I and class II types, where available, came from metadata supplied by the sample provider rather than from assay-based typing.

TCRbeta CDR3 regions were amplified from genomic DNA using the immunoSEQ Assay, a bias-controlled multiplex PCR. The authors' pipeline ran thus. The number of nucleated cells in each sample was estimated from the amplification of reference gene primers within the assay. Sequence reads were collapsed and filtered to measure the absolute abundance of every unique TCRbeta CDR3 rearrangement. For each sample, productive Simpson clonality was calculated by taking the square root of Simpson's diversity index across productive rearrangements. TCRdb limited this immuneACCESS table to in-frame rearrangements with V and J called. A share of clones is missing; checked studies link under half to unresolved V genes, and the rest is unexplained. The DNA was the basis for D and trimming; V, J and clone size are from that table. The sample table lists about 150,000 clones, 76% of them with a count of one. The ten largest clones capture around 3.4% of the sample.

What the research found in general, with its limitations: How much clinical and demographic metadata was included differed by source and by participant, and the metadata was provided uncurated.

Concerning this clone itself: Its recognized antigen is unknown. No base qualities exist here, and no much larger clone lies one base off it.

Including cysteine and phenylalanine, the CDR3 has 12 amino acids. The entry retains the CDR3 DNA only, 36 bases that are in frame from base 1. Per the germline V gene (reference sequence), LNHDA is the CDR1 and SQIVND is the CDR2. The junction shows trimming of 4 bases on V and 5 bases on J, plus 5 bases between the germline ends. Whole blood was collected in K2EDTA tubes by collaborating institutions according to the institutions' own protocols. For TCRbeta analysis, collaborator samples were shipped as frozen whole blood, as isolated PBMCs, or as DNA extracted from either sample type. Material: peripheral blood. The clonotype originates from an elderly woman with acute or convalescent COVID-19. This receptor chain uses TRBV19 and TRBJ2-2; the D gene remains uncertain. The CDR3 corresponds to CASSRATGELFF. The DNA sequence is TGTGCCAGTAGTAGGGCGACCGGGGAGCTGTTTTTT.